This is a list of T cell receptor beta chains from one sample in a study of blood T cell repertoires in COVID-19. Data came from immunoSEQ multiplex PCR; TCRdb stores just in-frame clones and leaves some out. The repertoire holds approximately 88,000 clones, with 60% to 85% as singletons. Input material: peripheral blood. Receptors originate from a human donor in a cohort sampled during active COVID-19. Both conserved end residues are part of each CDR3. The order of the fields is clone size, J gene, D gene, V gene, CDR3 DNA, CDR3 protein. The D gene is left open where the match is weak. Size is stated for part of the rows, as once, few or many counts, or as a class when the clone is expanded.

abundance: NA
j_gene: TRBJ2-3
d_gene: NA
v_gene: TRBV13
CDR3nt: TGTGCCAGCAGCTTAGACGGTGTACGCACAGATACGCAGTATTTT
CDR3aa: CASSLDGVRTDTQYF

abundance: once
j_gene: TRBJ2-1
d_gene: TRBD2
v_gene: TRBV20-1
CDR3nt: TGCACCCCCTTTGTAGCGGGAGGGCAGTTCTTC
CDR3aa: CTPFVAGGQFF

abundance: NA
j_gene: TRBJ1-1
d_gene: NA
v_gene: TRBV6-5
CDR3nt: TGTGCCAGCAGTTACTCGTGGCGGATGAACACTGAAGCTTTCTTT
CDR3aa: CASSYSWRMNTEAFF

abundance: NA
j_gene: TRBJ2-2
d_gene: NA
v_gene: TRBV7-6
CDR3nt: TGTGCCAGCAGCTTAGGATCAGGGGTCGGGGAGCTGTTTTTT
CDR3aa: CASSLGSGVGELFF

abundance: NA
j_gene: TRBJ2-6
d_gene: NA
v_gene: TRBV12-3/TRBV12-4
CDR3nt: TGTGCCAGCAGTGGCCCTGGGGCCAACGTCCTGACTTTC
CDR3aa: CASSGPGANVLTF

abundance: NA
j_gene: TRBJ2-1
d_gene: TRBD1
v_gene: TRBV19
CDR3nt: TGTGCCAGCCAGACAGGGGGTTCCTACAATGAGCAGTTCTTC
CDR3aa: CASQTGGSYNEQFF

abundance: NA
j_gene: TRBJ2-3
d_gene: TRBD2
v_gene: TRBV28
CDR3nt: TGTGCCAGCAATGGTAGCGGGAGGGGCACAGATACGCAGTATTTT
CDR3aa: CASNGSGRGTDTQYF

abundance: NA
j_gene: TRBJ2-1
d_gene: NA
v_gene: TRBV6-5
CDR3nt: TGTGCCAGCAGGGGGGCGAGTGATGAGCAGTTCTTC
CDR3aa: CASRGASDEQFF

abundance: once
j_gene: TRBJ1-3
d_gene: NA
v_gene: TRBV6-6
CDR3nt: TGTGCCAGCAGCCCCAATGGGCAGACATCAGGAAACACCATATATTTT
CDR3aa: CASSPNGQTSGNTIYF

abundance: NA
j_gene: TRBJ2-7
d_gene: TRBD1
v_gene: TRBV5-1
CDR3nt: TGCGCCAGCAGACGTGACAGGGGCACCTACGAGCAGTACTTC
CDR3aa: CASRRDRGTYEQYF

abundance: NA
j_gene: TRBJ1-5
d_gene: TRBD1
v_gene: TRBV28
CDR3nt: TGTGCCAGCAGTCCACCAGGGGGCGCGGATCAGCCCCAGCATTTT
CDR3aa: CASSPPGGADQPQHF

abundance: NA
j_gene: TRBJ1-1
d_gene: TRBD1
v_gene: TRBV11-2
CDR3nt: TGTGCCAGCAGCGGAGGGACAGTCACTGAAGCTTTCTTT
CDR3aa: CASSGGTVTEAFF

abundance: NA
j_gene: TRBJ1-1
d_gene: NA
v_gene: TRBV10-3
CDR3nt: TGTGCCATCAGTGAGTCTAGTAGTGGAGCTTTCTTT
CDR3aa: CAISESSSGAFF

abundance: NA
j_gene: TRBJ2-7
d_gene: TRBD1
v_gene: TRBV7-2
CDR3nt: TGTGCCAGCAGCTTAGCCGGGACAGGTTTCGGGTACGAGCAGTACTTC
CDR3aa: CASSLAGTGFGYEQYF

abundance: NA
j_gene: TRBJ2-3
d_gene: NA
v_gene: TRBV4-3
CDR3nt: TGCGCCAGCAGCCAAGAAAACTCAGATACGCAGTATTTT
CDR3aa: CASSQENSDTQYF

abundance: NA
j_gene: TRBJ2-3
d_gene: TRBD1
v_gene: TRBV19
CDR3nt: TGTGCCAGCGGACAGGGGGCCACCGATACGCAGTATTTT
CDR3aa: CASGQGATDTQYF

abundance: NA
j_gene: TRBJ1-1
d_gene: NA
v_gene: TRBV27
CDR3nt: TGTGCCAGCAGTTTATTGAGGAACACTGAAGCTTTCTTT
CDR3aa: CASSLLRNTEAFF

abundance: NA
j_gene: TRBJ2-1
d_gene: TRBD1
v_gene: TRBV11-1
CDR3nt: TGTGCCAGCAGCCCAAGGACAGGGTATAACAATGAGCAGTTCTTC
CDR3aa: CASSPRTGYNNEQFF

abundance: few
j_gene: TRBJ1-5
d_gene: TRBD1
v_gene: TRBV28
CDR3nt: TGTGCCAGCAGGCAAGGACAGGGATATCAGCCCCAGCATTTT
CDR3aa: CASRQGQGYQPQHF

abundance: once
j_gene: TRBJ1-1
d_gene: NA
v_gene: TRBV29-1
CDR3nt: TGCAGCGTTATCATAAGGACAGTGAACACTGAAGCTTTCTTT
CDR3aa: CSVIIRTVNTEAFF

abundance: NA
j_gene: TRBJ2-7
d_gene: TRBD1
v_gene: TRBV13
CDR3nt: TGTGCCAGCAGCGCGACAGGGGCCGGCTACGAGCAGTACTTC
CDR3aa: CASSATGAGYEQYF

abundance: NA
j_gene: TRBJ2-1
d_gene: TRBD2
v_gene: TRBV28
CDR3nt: TGTGCCAGCAGTGGGACTACCCGGCGCAATGAGCAGTTCTTC
CDR3aa: CASSGTTRRNEQFF

abundance: few
j_gene: TRBJ2-7
d_gene: TRBD2
v_gene: TRBV7-3
CDR3nt: TGTGCCAGCAGCTTAAAGGGTAGCGGGAGCTCCGAGCAGTACTTC
CDR3aa: CASSLKGSGSSEQYF

abundance: NA
j_gene: TRBJ1-2
d_gene: NA
v_gene: TRBV5-6
CDR3nt: TGTGCCAGCAGCTTGGGCCCAGCTAACTATGGCTACACCTTC
CDR3aa: CASSLGPANYGYTF

abundance: NA
j_gene: TRBJ1-5
d_gene: NA
v_gene: TRBV11-3
CDR3nt: TGTGCCAGCAGCTTAGATACAGGCTATAGCAATCAGCCCCAGCATTTT
CDR3aa: CASSLDTGYSNQPQHF

abundance: NA
j_gene: TRBJ1-1
d_gene: TRBD1
v_gene: TRBV5-1
CDR3nt: TGCGCCAGCAGCTTGGACAGGGGTACTGAAGCTTTCTTT
CDR3aa: CASSLDRGTEAFF

abundance: NA
j_gene: TRBJ2-1
d_gene: TRBD2
v_gene: TRBV6-1
CDR3nt: TGTGCCAGCAGTGCGACTAGCGGGAGATTCTACAATGAGCAGTTCTTC
CDR3aa: CASSATSGRFYNEQFF

abundance: NA
j_gene: TRBJ2-5
d_gene: TRBD1
v_gene: TRBV4-1
CDR3nt: TGCGCCAGCAGCCAGGACAGGGGGCGGGAGACCCAGTACTTC
CDR3aa: CASSQDRGRETQYF

abundance: NA
j_gene: TRBJ1-1
d_gene: NA
v_gene: TRBV10-1
CDR3nt: TGCGCCAGCAGTCCTGCAAGGGGCACTGAAGCTTTCTTT
CDR3aa: CASSPARGTEAFF

abundance: NA
j_gene: TRBJ1-5
d_gene: TRBD1
v_gene: TRBV28
CDR3nt: TGTGCCAGCAGTGAGGACAGGGATCAGCCCCAGCATTTT
CDR3aa: CASSEDRDQPQHF

abundance: once
j_gene: TRBJ2-7
d_gene: NA
v_gene: TRBV3-1/TRBV3-2
CDR3nt: TGTGCCAGCAGCCAAGGAGTAGCGGACTCCTACGAGCAGTACTTC
CDR3aa: CASSQGVADSYEQYF

abundance: NA
j_gene: TRBJ2-2
d_gene: TRBD2
v_gene: TRBV2
CDR3nt: TGTGCCAGCAGAACTAGCGGGAGGTTAGGCGGGGAGCTGTTTTTT
CDR3aa: CASRTSGRLGGELFF

abundance: NA
j_gene: TRBJ2-5
d_gene: NA
v_gene: TRBV18
CDR3nt: TGTGCCAGCTCACCCAATCAAGAGACCCAGTACTTC
CDR3aa: CASSPNQETQYF

abundance: NA
j_gene: TRBJ2-7
d_gene: NA
v_gene: TRBV28
CDR3nt: TGTGCCAGCAGTTTGGAGGGGGCAGTGGGTTATGGCGAGCAGTACTTC
CDR3aa: CASSLEGAVGYGEQYF

abundance: NA
j_gene: TRBJ2-7
d_gene: NA
v_gene: TRBV14
CDR3nt: TGTGCCAGCAGCCAAACAAACAGCCGGCAGTACTTC
CDR3aa: CASSQTNSRQYF

abundance: NA
j_gene: TRBJ2-3
d_gene: NA
v_gene: TRBV18
CDR3nt: TGTGCCAGCCGCGCCACAGATACGCAGTATTTT
CDR3aa: CASRATDTQYF

abundance: NA
j_gene: TRBJ2-7
d_gene: NA
v_gene: TRBV12-3/TRBV12-4
CDR3nt: TGTGCCAGCAGTTTCGAGCACGGGCAGTACTTC
CDR3aa: CASSFEHGQYF

abundance: NA
j_gene: TRBJ2-5
d_gene: NA
v_gene: TRBV24-1
CDR3nt: TGTGCCACCAGTGATTCTGCCACAGGACAGTACCAAGAGACCCAGTACTTC
CDR3aa: CATSDSATGQYQETQYF

abundance: NA
j_gene: TRBJ2-4
d_gene: TRBD2
v_gene: TRBV28
CDR3nt: TGTGCCAGCAGTCCACACTATGGACTAGCGGAACATAAAAACATTCAGTACTTC
CDR3aa: CASSPHYGLAEHKNIQYF

abundance: NA
j_gene: TRBJ2-7
d_gene: TRBD2
v_gene: TRBV4-2
CDR3nt: TGTGCCAGCAGCCAATCCCTAACTAGCGGATCCTACGAGCAGTACTTC
CDR3aa: CASSQSLTSGSYEQYF

abundance: few
j_gene: TRBJ1-1
d_gene: NA
v_gene: TRBV12-3/TRBV12-4
CDR3nt: TGTGCCACCGGCGGCAACACTGAAGCTTTCTTT
CDR3aa: CATGGNTEAFF

abundance: few
j_gene: TRBJ1-2
d_gene: TRBD1
v_gene: TRBV6-2/TRBV6-3
CDR3nt: TGTGCCAGCAGTTATGCGGACAGGGATGGCTACACCTTC
CDR3aa: CASSYADRDGYTF

abundance: NA
j_gene: TRBJ2-1
d_gene: NA
v_gene: TRBV7-7
CDR3nt: TGTGCTAGCAGCTTTAGGCAGGGGAATGAGCAGTTCTTC
CDR3aa: CASSFRQGNEQFF